Reported below is one T cell receptor beta chain. This CDR3 has 16 residues. Germline-derived CDR1 and CDR2 are SGHTA and FQGNSA. Trimming pared 5 bases from V and 5 bases from J, leaving 16 bases between. The data derive from a study of sequential checkpoint blockade in melanoma. Generated by immunoSEQ multiplex PCR, the TCRdb table keeps only in-frame clones and is missing some. The sample contains about 13,000 clones, around 69% of which appear only once. Documented treatment: randomized to nivolumab then ipilimumab (arm A) or the reverse (arm B). The source is a human patient with melanoma. Some clones in this sample may be carry-over from other donors' samples. Sequenced here: CD8+ T cells sorted from blood (inferred from file names), sampled from a patient given nivolumab and ipilimumab in sequence. The genes are TRBV7-2 and TRBJ1-6, with a weak D call TRBD1 (5 bases). The CDR3 sequence is CASSQGAGLHNSPLHF. The CDR3 nucleotides are TGTGCCAGCAGCCAGGGCGCGGGACTGCATAATTCACCCCTCCACTTT.